These 2 T cell receptor beta chains originate from one sample sequenced in a study of Graves' ophthalmopathy and Graves' hyperthyroidism. The authors amplified TCR beta CDR3 regions from RNA transcripts. HTBI primers were used in a first-round RT-PCR, which preceded a second-round multiplex PCR. TCRdb re-called the multiplex PCR reads with MiXCR, one entry per CDR3 protein. The sample carries 200,000 to 250,000 distinct CDR3 sequences, roughly a fifth recorded once. The sample taken for sequencing was peripheral blood. Every receptor here comes from a woman between 50 and 59 years old with Graves' ophthalmopathy.

In this sample, this clonotype turned up many times. CDR3 DNA: TGCAGCGTTTCTGCCGGGTCAAGATACGAGCAGTACTTC. Protein: CSVSAGSRYEQYF. V usage is TRBV29-1 and J usage is TRBJ2-7; D gene ambiguous. The V end was cut by 5 bases, the J end by 4 bases, with 15 bases between. The CDR3 sequence is 13 residues long. The germline CDR1 and CDR2 sequences are SQVTM and ANQGSEA.

The table lists this clonotype with many counts. This rearrangement joins TRBV20-1 to TRBJ2-7, with 8 bases matching TRBD2. Germline-derived CDR1 and CDR2 are DFQATT and SNEGSKA (reference sequence). CDR3 size: 14 residues. V trimming: 2 bases; J trimming: 2 bases; junction bases outside the gene matches: 5. The chain's CDR3 is CSARWAGGTYEQYF. Here the CDR3 DNA reads TGCAGTGCTAGATGGGCGGGGGGAACCTACGAGCAGTACTTC.